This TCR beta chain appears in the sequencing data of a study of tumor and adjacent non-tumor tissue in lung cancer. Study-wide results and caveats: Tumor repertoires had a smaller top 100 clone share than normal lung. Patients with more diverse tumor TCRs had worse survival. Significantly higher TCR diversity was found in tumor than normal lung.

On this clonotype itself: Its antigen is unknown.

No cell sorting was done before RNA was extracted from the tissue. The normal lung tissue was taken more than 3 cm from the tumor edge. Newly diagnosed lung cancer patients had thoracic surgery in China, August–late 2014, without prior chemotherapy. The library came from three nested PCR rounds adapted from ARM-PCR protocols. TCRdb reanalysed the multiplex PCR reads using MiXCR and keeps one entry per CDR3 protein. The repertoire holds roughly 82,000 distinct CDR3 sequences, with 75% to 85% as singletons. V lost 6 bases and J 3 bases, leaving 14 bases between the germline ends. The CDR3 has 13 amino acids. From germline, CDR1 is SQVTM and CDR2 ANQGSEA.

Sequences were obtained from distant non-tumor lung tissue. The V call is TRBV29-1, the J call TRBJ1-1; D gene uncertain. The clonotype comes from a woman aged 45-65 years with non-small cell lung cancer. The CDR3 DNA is TGCAGCGTAGCTCGCGGGAACTACACTGAAGCTTTCTTT. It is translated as CSVARGNYTEAFF.